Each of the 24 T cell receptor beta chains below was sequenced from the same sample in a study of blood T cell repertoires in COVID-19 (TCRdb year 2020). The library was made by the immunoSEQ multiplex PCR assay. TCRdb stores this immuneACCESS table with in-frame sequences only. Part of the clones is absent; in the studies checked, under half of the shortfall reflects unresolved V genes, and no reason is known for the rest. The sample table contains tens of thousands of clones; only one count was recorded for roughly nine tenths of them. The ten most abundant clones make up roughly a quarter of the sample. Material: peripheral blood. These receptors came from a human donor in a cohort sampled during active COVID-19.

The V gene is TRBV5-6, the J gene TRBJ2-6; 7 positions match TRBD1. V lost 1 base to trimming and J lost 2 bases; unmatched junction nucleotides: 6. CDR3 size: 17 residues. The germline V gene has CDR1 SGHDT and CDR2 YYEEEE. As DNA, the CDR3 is TGTGCCAGCAGCTTGAGAGCGACAGGGACTGGGGCCAACGTCCTGACTTTC. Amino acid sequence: CASSLRATGTGANVLTF.

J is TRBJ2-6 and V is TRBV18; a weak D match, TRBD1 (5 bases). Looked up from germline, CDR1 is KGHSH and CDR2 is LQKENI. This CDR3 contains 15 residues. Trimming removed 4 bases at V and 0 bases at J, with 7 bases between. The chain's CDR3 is CASSLQVSGANVLTF. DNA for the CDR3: TGTGCCAGCTCACTACAGGTCTCTGGGGCCAACGTCCTGACTTTC. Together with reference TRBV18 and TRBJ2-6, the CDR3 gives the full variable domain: NAGVMQNPRHLVRRRGQEARLRCSPMKGHSHVYWYRQLPEEGLKFMVYLQKENIIDESGMPKERFSAEFPKEGPSILRIQQVVRGDSAAYFCASSLQVSGANVLTFGAGSRLTVL.

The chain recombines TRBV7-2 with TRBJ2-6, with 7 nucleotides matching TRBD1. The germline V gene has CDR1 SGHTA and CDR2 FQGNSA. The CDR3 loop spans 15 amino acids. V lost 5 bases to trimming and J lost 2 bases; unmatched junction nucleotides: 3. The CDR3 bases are TGTGCCAGCAGCCTGACAGGGACTGGGGCCAACGTCCTGACTTTC. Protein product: CASSLTGTGANVLTF.

The DNA for the CDR3 is TGTGCCAGCAGCCCCCACTCCGGGGAGGGGTGGGAGACCCAGTACTTC. Its translation: CASSPHSGEGWETQYF. The chain is built from TRBV5-6 and TRBJ2-5, with 7 bases identical to TRBD2. Germline V gene lookup returns CDR1 SGHDT and CDR2 YYEEEE. The CDR3 is 16 residues long. The V and J ends lost 4 bases and 5 bases, in that order; junction bases with no gene match: 14.

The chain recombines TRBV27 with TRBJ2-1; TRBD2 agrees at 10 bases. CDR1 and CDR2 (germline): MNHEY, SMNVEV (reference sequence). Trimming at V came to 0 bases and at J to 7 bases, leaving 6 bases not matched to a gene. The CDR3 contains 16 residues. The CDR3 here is CASSLSPSGGANEQFF. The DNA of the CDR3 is TGTGCCAGCAGTTTATCACCCAGCGGGGGGGCAAATGAGCAGTTCTTC.

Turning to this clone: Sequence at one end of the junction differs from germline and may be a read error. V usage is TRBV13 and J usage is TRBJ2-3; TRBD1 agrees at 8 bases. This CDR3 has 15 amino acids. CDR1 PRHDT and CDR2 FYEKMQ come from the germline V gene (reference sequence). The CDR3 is CASSLGQGSTDTQYF. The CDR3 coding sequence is TGTGCCAGCAGCCTAGGACAGGGAAGCACAGATACGCAGTATTTT.

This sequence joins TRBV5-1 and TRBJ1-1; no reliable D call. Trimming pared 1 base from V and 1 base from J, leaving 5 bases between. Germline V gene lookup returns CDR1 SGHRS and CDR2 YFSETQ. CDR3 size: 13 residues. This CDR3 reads CASSLQENTEAFF. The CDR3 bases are TGCGCCAGCAGCTTGCAGGAGAACACTGAAGCTTTCTTT.

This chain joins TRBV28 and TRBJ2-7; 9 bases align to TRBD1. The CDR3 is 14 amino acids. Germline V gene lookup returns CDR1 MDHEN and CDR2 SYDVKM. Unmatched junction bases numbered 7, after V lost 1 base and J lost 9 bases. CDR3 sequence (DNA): TGTGCCAGCAGTTTATCCGTCCCGGGACAGGGGCAGTACTTC. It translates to CASSLSVPGQGQYF.

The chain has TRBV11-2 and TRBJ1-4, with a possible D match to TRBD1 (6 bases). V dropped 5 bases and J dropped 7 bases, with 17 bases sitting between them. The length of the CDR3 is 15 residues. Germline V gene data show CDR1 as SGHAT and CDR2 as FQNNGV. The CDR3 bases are TGTGCCAGCAGCCCCGGGACACCGTCAGGTGAAAAACTGTTTTTT. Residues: CASSPGTPSGEKLFF.

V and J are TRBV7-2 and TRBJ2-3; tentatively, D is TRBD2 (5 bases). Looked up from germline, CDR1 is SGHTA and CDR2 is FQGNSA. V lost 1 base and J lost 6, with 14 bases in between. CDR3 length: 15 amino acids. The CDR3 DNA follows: TGTGCCAGCAGCTTAGGGCCGGGGAACAAGGATACGCAGTATTTT. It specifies CASSLGPGNKDTQYF.

The CDR3 protein is CASSGVGRGGETQYF. The CDR3 coding sequence is TGTGCCAGCAGCGGAGTGGGGAGGGGTGGAGAGACCCAGTACTTC. The V call is TRBV3-1 (or the pseudogene TRBV3-2), the J call TRBJ2-5, with 7 bases that match TRBD2. V lost 5 bases to trimming and J lost 4 bases; unmatched junction nucleotides: 10. The CDR3 contains 15 residues. The germline CDR1 and CDR2 sequences are LGHDT and YNNKEL (reference sequence).

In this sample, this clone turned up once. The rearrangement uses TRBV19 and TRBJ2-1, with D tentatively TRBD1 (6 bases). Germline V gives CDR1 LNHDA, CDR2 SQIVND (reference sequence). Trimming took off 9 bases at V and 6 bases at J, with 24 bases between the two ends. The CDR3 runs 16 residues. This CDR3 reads CASLGLGAGVTNEQFF. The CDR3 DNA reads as TGTGCCAGCTTGGGTCTCGGGGCAGGGGTGACCAATGAGCAGTTCTTC.

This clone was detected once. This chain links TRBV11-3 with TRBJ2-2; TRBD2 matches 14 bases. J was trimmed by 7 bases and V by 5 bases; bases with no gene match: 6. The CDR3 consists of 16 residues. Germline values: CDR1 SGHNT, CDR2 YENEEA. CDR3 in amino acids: CASSRGTSGSGGELFF. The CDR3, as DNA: TGTGCCAGCAGCCGAGGGACTAGCGGGAGCGGCGGGGAGCTGTTTTTT.

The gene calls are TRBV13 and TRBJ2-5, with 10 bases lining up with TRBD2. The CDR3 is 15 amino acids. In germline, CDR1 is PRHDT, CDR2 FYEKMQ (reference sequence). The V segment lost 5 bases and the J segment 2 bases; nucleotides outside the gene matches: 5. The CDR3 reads CASSHRTSGQETQYF. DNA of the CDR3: TGTGCCAGCAGCCACAGGACTAGCGGACAAGAGACCCAGTACTTC.

The CDR3 nucleotides read TGTGCCAGCAGTGAATCCCCAGGGCAGGGCTATGGCTACACCTTC. This translates into CASSESPGQGYGYTF. The rearrangement links TRBV6-1 to TRBJ1-2, with TRBD1 as a possible D gene (5 bases). In germline, CDR1 is MNHNS, CDR2 SASEGT. The CDR3 contains 15 residues. V shed 2 bases and J shed 4 bases, with 14 bases lying between them.

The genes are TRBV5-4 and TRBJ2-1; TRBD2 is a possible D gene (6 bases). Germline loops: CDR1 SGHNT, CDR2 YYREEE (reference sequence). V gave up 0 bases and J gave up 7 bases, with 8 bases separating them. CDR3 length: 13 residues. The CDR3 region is CASSLAGVNEQFF. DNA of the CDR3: TGTGCCAGCAGCTTGGCGGGAGTTAATGAGCAGTTCTTC. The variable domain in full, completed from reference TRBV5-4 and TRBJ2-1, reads ETGVTQSPTHLIKTRGQQVTLRCSSQSGHNTVSWYQQALGQGPQFIFQYYREEENGRGNFPPRFSGLQFPNYSSELNVNALELDDSALYLCASSLAGVNEQFFGPGTRLTVL.

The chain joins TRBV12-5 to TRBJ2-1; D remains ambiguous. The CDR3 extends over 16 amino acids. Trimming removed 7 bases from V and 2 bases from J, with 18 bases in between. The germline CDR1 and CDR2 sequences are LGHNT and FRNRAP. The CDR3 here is CASAPPSAATYNEQFF. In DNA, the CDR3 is TGTGCTAGTGCCCCCCCCTCTGCGGCAACCTACAATGAGCAGTTCTTC.

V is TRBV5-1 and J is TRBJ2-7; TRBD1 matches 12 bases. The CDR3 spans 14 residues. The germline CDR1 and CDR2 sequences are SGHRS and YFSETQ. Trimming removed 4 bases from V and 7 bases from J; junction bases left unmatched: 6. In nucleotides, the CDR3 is TGCGCCAGCAGCGCGGGACAGGGGGCGTGGGAGCAGTACTTC. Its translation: CASSAGQGAWEQYF.

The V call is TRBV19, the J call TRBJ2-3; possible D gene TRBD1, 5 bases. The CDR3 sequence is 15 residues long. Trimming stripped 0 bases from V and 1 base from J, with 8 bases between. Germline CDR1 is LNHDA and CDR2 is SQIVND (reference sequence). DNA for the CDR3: TGTGCCAGTAGTATAGACGCGACAGGCACAGATACGCAGTATTTT. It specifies CASSIDATGTDTQYF. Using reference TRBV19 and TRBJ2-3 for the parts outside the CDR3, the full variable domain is DGGITQSPKYLFRKEGQNVTLSCEQNLNHDAMYWYRQDPGQGLRLIYYSQIVNDFQKGDIAEGYSVSREKKESFPLTVTSAQKNPTAFYLCASSIDATGTDTQYFGPGTRLTVL.

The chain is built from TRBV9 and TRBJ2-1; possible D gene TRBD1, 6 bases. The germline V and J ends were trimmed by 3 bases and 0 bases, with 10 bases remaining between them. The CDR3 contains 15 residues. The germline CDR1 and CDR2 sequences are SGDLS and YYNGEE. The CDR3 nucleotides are TGTGCCAGCAGCGCGCAGGGGAACTCCTACAATGAGCAGTTCTTC. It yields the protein CASSAQGNSYNEQFF.

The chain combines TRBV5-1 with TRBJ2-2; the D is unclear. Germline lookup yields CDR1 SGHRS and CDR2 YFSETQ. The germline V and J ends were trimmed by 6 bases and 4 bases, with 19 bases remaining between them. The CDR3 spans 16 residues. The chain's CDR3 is CASKIATQQSTGELFF. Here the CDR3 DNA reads TGCGCCAGCAAAATAGCCACTCAACAATCCACCGGGGAGCTGTTTTTT.

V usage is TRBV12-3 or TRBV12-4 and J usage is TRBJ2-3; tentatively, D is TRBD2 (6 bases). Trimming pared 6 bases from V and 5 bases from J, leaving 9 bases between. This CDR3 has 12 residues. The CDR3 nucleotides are TGTGCCAGCAGCCTTAGCGGAGATACGCAGTATTTT. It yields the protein CASSLSGDTQYF.

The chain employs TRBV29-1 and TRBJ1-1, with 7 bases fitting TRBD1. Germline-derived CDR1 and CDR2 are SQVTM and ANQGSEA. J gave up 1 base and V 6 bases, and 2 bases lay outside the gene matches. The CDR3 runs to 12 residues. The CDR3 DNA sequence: TGCAGCGTGGGACAGCCGAACACTGAAGCTTTCTTT. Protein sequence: CSVGQPNTEAFF.

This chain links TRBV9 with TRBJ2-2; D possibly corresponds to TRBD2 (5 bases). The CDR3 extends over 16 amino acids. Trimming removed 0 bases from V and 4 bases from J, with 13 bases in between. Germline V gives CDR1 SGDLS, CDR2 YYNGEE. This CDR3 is CASSVVMGSGTGELFF. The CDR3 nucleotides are TGTGCCAGCAGCGTAGTGATGGGGAGTGGCACCGGGGAGCTGTTTTTT.